Below, 14 T cell receptor beta chains from the same sample are listed, as sequenced in a study of early T cells in non-severe SARS-CoV-2 infection. TCRdb recomputed calls from the 5' RACE reads with MiXCR, one row per CDR3 protein. The data hold about 48,000 distinct CDR3 sequences, with around 10% observed a single time. Sample: whole blood. The receptors come from an adult who was a healthcare worker with PCR-confirmed SARS-CoV-2 infection or an uninfected control (not recorded which).

In its sample, this clonotype was seen many times. This chain connects TRBV10-3 to TRBJ2-1; D remains ambiguous. V lost 4 bases and J 8 bases, leaving 9 bases between the germline ends. CDR1 and CDR2 from the germline V gene are ENHRY and SYGVKD. The CDR3 is 12 amino acids. The CDR3 DNA is TGTGCCATCAGTGGCGTTGGTGATGAGCAGTTCTTC. Translation: CAISGVGDEQFF.

This clonotype was recorded at least ten times. The rearrangement joins TRBV5-4 to TRBJ2-1; a possible D gene is TRBD1 (5 bases). Germline lookup yields CDR1 SGHNT and CDR2 YYREEE (reference sequence). CDR3 length equals 15 residues. Trimming took 0 bases from V and 0 from J, leaving 7 bases between them. The CDR3 sequence: CASSLDRSSYNEQFF. The CDR3 bases are TGTGCCAGCAGCTTGGACAGGAGCTCCTACAATGAGCAGTTCTTC.

This clonotype was recorded a few times. V is TRBV4-1 and J is TRBJ2-3; a weak D match, TRBD2 (5 bases). This CDR3 has 13 amino acids. CDR1 MGHRA and CDR2 YSYEKL come from the germline V gene. V was cut by 4 bases and J by 10 bases, with 15 bases left in between. DNA of the CDR3: TGCGCCAGCAGCCCCGGACTGGGTCCCGCGCAGTATTTT. It yields the protein CASSPGLGPAQYF.

This clonotype was seen a few times. The V and J genes are TRBV9 and TRBJ2-2, with 7 bases identical to TRBD1. Germline CDR1 is SGDLS and CDR2 is YYNGEE. The V and J ends lost 6 bases and 4 bases, in that order; junction bases with no gene match: 3. The CDR3 has 13 amino acids. The CDR3 loop reads CASKGQITGELFF. The CDR3 DNA sequence: TGTGCCAGCAAGGGACAGATCACCGGGGAGCTGTTTTTT.

At least ten counts were recorded for this clonotype. CDR3 region: CASSTTSYNEQFF. In DNA, the CDR3 is TGTGCCAGCAGTACGACTAGTTACAATGAGCAGTTCTTC. The V and J genes are TRBV12-3 or TRBV12-4 and TRBJ2-1; tentative D call: TRBD2 (6 bases). V was shortened by 5 bases and J by 4 bases, with 9 bases between the two germline ends. There are 13 residues in the CDR3.

This clonotype appeared a few times. The rearrangement uses TRBV29-1 and TRBJ2-7; no firm D call. The CDR3 has 13 residues. Germline CDR1 reads SQVTM; CDR2 reads ANQGSEA. Trimming pared 7 bases from V and 3 bases from J, leaving 16 bases between. The CDR3 bases are TGCAGCGCGGGCCGAGACTTTAGCTACGAGCAGTACTTC. Protein sequence: CSAGRDFSYEQYF.

This sequence joins TRBV5-1 and TRBJ1-1, with 8 positions matching TRBD1. The length of the CDR3 is 15 residues. Germline CDR1 and CDR2: SGHRS and YFSETQ. The V gene end was trimmed by 4 bases and the J gene end by 5 bases; junction bases not matched to a gene: 10. CDR3 sequence (DNA): TGCGCCAGCAGCCGTTCAGGGGGCGCGGGGACTGAAGCTTTCTTT. It is translated as CASSRSGGAGTEAFF.

This clonotype was found many times. This chain joins TRBV6-5 and TRBJ2-7, with 12 nucleotides matching TRBD2. Trimming at V came to 4 bases and at J to 4 bases, leaving 5 bases not matched to a gene. The CDR3 extends over 15 amino acids. CDR1 and CDR2 from the germline V gene are MNHEY and SVGAGI. This chain's CDR3 is CASSSAGTSGYEQYF. In nucleotides, the CDR3 is TGTGCCAGCAGTTCTGCCGGGACTAGCGGGTACGAGCAGTACTTC.

V and J are TRBV7-9 and TRBJ1-5; D call uncertain. Germline assignment: CDR1 SEHNR and CDR2 FQNEAQ (reference sequence). V was trimmed by 2 bases and J by 7 bases, leaving 9 bases between them. The CDR3 sequence is 13 residues long. The CDR3 DNA reads as TGTGCCAGCAGCTTATCGGGAAGCCAGCCCCAGCATTTT. It encodes CASSLSGSQPQHF.

This clonotype was seen at least ten times. The chain links TRBV7-6 to TRBJ2-3; a weak D match, TRBD1 (5 bases). CDR1 and CDR2 from the germline V gene are SGHVS and FNYEAQ. The CDR3 extends over 15 amino acids. Trimming stripped 6 bases from V and 0 bases from J, with 13 bases between. The CDR3 sequence is CASRPSTVSTDTQYF. The CDR3 DNA reads as TGTGCCAGCAGACCTTCGACAGTTAGCACAGATACGCAGTATTTT.

The V call is TRBV20-1, the J call TRBJ1-1; D not certain. The CDR3 totals 11 residues. The germline V gene encodes CDR1 DFQATT and CDR2 SNEGSKA (reference sequence). Trimming shortened V by 0 bases and J by 6 bases, and 5 bases separated the two germline ends. The CDR3, as DNA: TGCAGTGCTAGAGATGACTCTGAAGCTTTCTTT. As protein: CSARDDSEAFF.

This clonotype occurred many times. The chain recombines TRBV29-1 with TRBJ2-5, with 10 bases identical to TRBD2. The germline CDR1 and CDR2 sequences are SQVTM and ANQGSEA. The V gene end was trimmed by 1 base and the J gene end by 4 bases; junction bases not matched to a gene: 15. CDR3 length equals 18 residues. CDR3 amino acids: CSVEGTSGGGSKGETQYF. The CDR3 region has the DNA TGCAGCGTTGAAGGGACTAGCGGAGGTGGGTCCAAGGGAGAGACCCAGTACTTC.

This chain uses TRBV20-1 with TRBJ2-7; 9 bases map to TRBD1. CDR1 DFQATT and CDR2 SNEGSKA come from the germline V gene (reference sequence). The ends lost 6 bases at V and 3 bases at J; junction bases unmatched: 6. The CDR3 is 13 residues long. In DNA form, the CDR3 reads TGCAGTGCCCTTCCGACAGGGGGCTACGAGCAGTACTTC. As protein: CSALPTGGYEQYF.

The rearrangement joins TRBV27 to TRBJ2-1; D remains ambiguous. This CDR3 region has 12 residues. The germline CDR1 and CDR2 sequences are MNHEY and SMNVEV (reference sequence). With 5 bases removed from V and 10 bases from J, the gap between germline ends came to 12 bases. The CDR3 loop reads CASSPHPAEQFF. CDR3 in DNA: TGTGCCAGCAGTCCCCATCCCGCGGAGCAGTTCTTC.